This T cell receptor beta chain was captured in a study of blood T cell repertoires in COVID-19. On the study more broadly: The origin of the acute and convalescent COVID-19 samples was the United States, Italy and Spain. From T cells, B-cell-depleted T cells, or PBMCs came the material, which was cDNA or gDNA.

Clones were read by immunoSEQ multiplex PCR, and TCRdb kept only the in-frame ones, dropping some. Here the sample spans 100,000 to 120,000 clones, around 74% being singletons. This receptor was obtained from a woman aged 70-85 years with acute or convalescent COVID-19. Sequenced input: peripheral blood.

The CDR3 DNA reads TGTGCCAGCAGCCCAACCCCCGGGACAGGGGGTAGAGCTTTCTTT. Its protein is CASSPTPGTGGRAFF. J is TRBJ1-1 and V is TRBV11-2, with 11 bases fitting TRBD1. Germline CDR1 is SGHAT and CDR2 is FQNNGV. Trimming cost V 5 bases and J 10 bases; bases outside gene matches: 12. The CDR3 has 15 amino acids.